This is a list of T cell receptor beta chains from one sample in a study of cytomegalovirus exposure and HLA in healthy donors. This table comes from immunoSEQ multiplex PCR, and its TCRdb copy is limited to in-frame clones, with some not included. The sample carries roughly 100,000 clones, more than 65% recorded once. The sequencing sample was made of PBMCs. The receptors were gathered from a man aged 30-40 years in good health and CMV-seronegative. Each CDR3 is given with its conserved first and last residue. Not all rows give a size; the values are once, few, many and, for expanded clones, a class.

>TRBV7-2|-|TRBJ2-4
CASSSGQGVDF
>TRBV28|-|TRBJ2-7
CASSLLGQGYHEQYF
>TRBV11-3|few|TRBJ2-1
CASSPRGTLPSYNEQFF
>TRBV30|few|TRBJ2-3
CAWSSSLATFTGTQYF
>TRBV10-3|-|TRBJ1-2
CAISETGGLSPYGYTF
>TRBV2|-|TRBJ2-5
CASSPGTGLETQYF
>TRBV30|-|TRBJ2-4
CAWSSRLLQGLAKNIQYF
>TRBV5-5|-|TRBJ2-7
CASSFQGAIYTYYEQYF
>TRBV19|-|TRBJ2-2
CASSTLGTGFGTGELFF
>TRBV9|-|TRBJ2-3
CASSVGGRVTDTQYF
>TRBV28|-|TRBJ1-2
CASSSNGGLYGYTF
>TRBV27|-|TRBJ2-1
CASSVTGTPYNEQFF
>TRBV27|-|TRBJ2-2
CASSFGQGNTGELFF
>TRBV30|few|TRBJ1-6
CAWNGDLVDLHF
>TRBV7-9|-|TRBJ2-5
CASSLYAGGQETQYF
>TRBV19|-|TRBJ1-1
CASSRPPNTEAFF
>TRBV6-1|-|TRBJ2-4
CASSVGQGSIAKNIQYF
>TRBV29-1|-|TRBJ1-2
CSVSGRDLYGYTF
>TRBV5-4|once|TRBJ2-3
CASSAGLAGDTQYF
>TRBV19|few|TRBJ2-1
CASRGGQVPFSYNEQFF
>TRBV11-3|-|TRBJ1-1
CASSSMNTEAFF
>TRBV7-2|-|TRBJ2-7
CASSRSTSGTYEQYF
>TRBV14|-|TRBJ2-1
CASSQRTSGSSFIFF
>TRBV28|-|TRBJ2-2
CASRGTLNTGELFF
>TRBV7-8|-|TRBJ2-1
CASSLLAGGNEQFF
>TRBV5-6|few|TRBJ1-5
CASSFRRTGNQPQHF
>TRBV7-2|once|TRBJ2-5
CASSLEGAFMGGETQYF
>TRBV11-2|-|TRBJ2-1
CASSSISSAPNGNEQFF
>TRBV7-2|-|TRBJ1-3
CASSLAGPSGNTIYF
>TRBV7-2|-|TRBJ1-3
CASRLKPLSGNTIYF
>TRBV7-3|-|TRBJ1-1
CASSLSGQVETEAFF
>TRBV7-2|-|TRBJ1-1
CASKFRGTTEAFF
>TRBV6-5|few|TRBJ2-1
CASSYETGSRNEQFF
>TRBV5-1|-|TRBJ2-1
CASSLGKENEQFF
>TRBV7-2|-|TRBJ2-4
CASMRRQVDIQYF
>TRBV2|-|TRBJ1-5
CASSQRQLSNQPQHF
>TRBV7-2|-|TRBJ2-2
CASSLVPGGFAGELFF
>TRBV18|-|TRBJ1-4
CASSPRAPTNEKLFF
>TRBV11-2|-|TRBJ2-2
CASSLSRVTGELFF
>TRBV7-8|-|TRBJ2-7
CASSLDGESYEQYF
>TRBV15|-|TRBJ2-6
CATSSHSGTRSGANVLTF
>TRBV7-9|-|TRBJ2-4
CASSLVAGAVNIQYF
>TRBV7-2|once|TRBJ1-2
CASSDSPGSPGYTF
>TRBV5-1|few|TRBJ1-1
CASSPMGQGATEAFF
>TRBV6-1|-|TRBJ2-7
CASSGTFTYEQYF
>TRBV7-3|-|TRBJ2-1
CASSLGGSVYNEQFF
>TRBV5-1|-|TRBJ2-7
CASSLTGTSYEQYF
>TRBV7-9|few|TRBJ1-1
CASSLGGGLGTEAFF
>TRBV11-3|few|TRBJ1-1
CASSLEGTTGAFF
>TRBV7-3|-|TRBJ2-4
CASSYRQGAGNIQYF